This T cell receptor (beta chain) was sequenced during a study of T cell changes during pregnancy in multiple sclerosis. The assay was immunoSEQ multiplex PCR, and TCRdb's table has in-frame clones only and misses some. The sample lists some 60,000 clones; approximately 90% were seen once. Trimming removed 5 bases from V and 8 bases from J; junction bases left unmatched: 6. The CDR3 is 15 amino acids. Germline values: CDR1 SGHTA, CDR2 FQGTGA. The source is a female donor in good health, enrolled as a control in a pregnancy study. V and J are TRBV7-3 and TRBJ2-1; 13 bases are a match to TRBD2. The material sequenced was peripheral blood, taken in the first trimester of pregnancy. CDR3 in DNA: TGTGCCAGCAGCGCCGGGACTAGCGGGGTCCATGAGCAGTTCTTC. This encodes CASSAGTSGVHEQFF.